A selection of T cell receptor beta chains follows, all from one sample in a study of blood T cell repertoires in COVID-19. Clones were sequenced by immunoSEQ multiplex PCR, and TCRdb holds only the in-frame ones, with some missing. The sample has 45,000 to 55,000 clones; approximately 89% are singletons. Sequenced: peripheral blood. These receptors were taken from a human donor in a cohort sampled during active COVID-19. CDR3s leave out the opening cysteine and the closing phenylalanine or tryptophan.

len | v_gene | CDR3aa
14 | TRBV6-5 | ASSYLRTGGSYGYT
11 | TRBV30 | AWSVLDSTEAF
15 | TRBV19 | ASSAGQGMTPKNIQY
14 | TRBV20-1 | SASNPGQGYGNTIY
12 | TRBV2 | ASSSQGRGQPQH
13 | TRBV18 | ASSPLRGLKDEAF
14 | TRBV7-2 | ASSPGKRLGWDGYT
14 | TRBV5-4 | ASSSISGRAGETQY
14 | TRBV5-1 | ASSPAPTSGTDTQY
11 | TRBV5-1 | ASSLGRNTEAF
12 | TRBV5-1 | ASSLEGAVYEQY
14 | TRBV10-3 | AISEWGSGPAYEQY
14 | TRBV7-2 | ASSSRTGRGTGELF
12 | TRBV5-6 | ASSLAYGLSEQY
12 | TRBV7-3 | ASSLGLAGDEQF
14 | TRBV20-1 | SASPIRTSVPYEQY
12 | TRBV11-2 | ASSGGRDQETQY
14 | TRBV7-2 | ASSSPRGGNTDTQY
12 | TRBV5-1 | ASSFGDWGLGYT
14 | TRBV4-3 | ASSRVAGGVTDTQY
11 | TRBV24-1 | ATATSGDATQY
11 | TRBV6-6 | ASSLDLHNEQF
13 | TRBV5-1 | ASSETAASPGELF
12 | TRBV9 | ASAAQGVRDTQY
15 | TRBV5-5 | ASSYGLAGGAADTQY
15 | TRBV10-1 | ASSVRFSNSSNYGYT
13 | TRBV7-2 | ASSLDRTGSSPLH
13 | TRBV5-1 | ASSLSLAGAGEQY
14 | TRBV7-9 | ASSYARGASLNEQF
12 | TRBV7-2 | ASSLAAGSYGYT